This T cell receptor (beta chain) was identified during a study of CD8+CD57+ T cells in acquired aplastic anemia. The patients chosen for sequencing had shown expansion of CD8+CD57+ cells (detected by flow cytometry). Everyone among the patients had severe acquired aplastic anemia. The ends lost 2 bases at V and 7 bases at J; junction bases unmatched: 15. CDR1 and CDR2 (germline): SGHVS, FQNEAQ. This CDR3 comprises 18 residues. TCR beta VDJ and CDR3 were profiled, and genomic DNA was the template. MiXCR, run by TCRdb on the reads, gives a single entry per CDR3 protein. This sample has roughly 290,000 distinct CDR3 sequences, with roughly 59% found just once.

The source is a human donor with aplastic anemia. The chain couples TRBV7-8 to TRBJ2-1, with 9 bases aligning to TRBD2. The specimen was sorted CD4+, CD8+, or CD8+CD57+ T cells (not recorded which) from PBMCs. DNA for the CDR3: TGTGCCAGCAGCTTAATGCGGTGGGCGGGGGGGCCTGTAAATGAGCAGTTCTTC. Amino acid sequence: CASSLMRWAGGPVNEQFF.